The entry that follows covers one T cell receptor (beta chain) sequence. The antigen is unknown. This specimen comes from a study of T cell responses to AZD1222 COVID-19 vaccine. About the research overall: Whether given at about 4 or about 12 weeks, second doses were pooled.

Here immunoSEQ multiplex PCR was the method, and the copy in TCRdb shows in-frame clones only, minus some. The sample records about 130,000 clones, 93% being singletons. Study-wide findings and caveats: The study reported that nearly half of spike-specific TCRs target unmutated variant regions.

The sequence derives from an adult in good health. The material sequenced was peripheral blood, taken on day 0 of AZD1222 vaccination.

The CDR3 protein is CASSFETGREAFF. CDR3 DNA sequence: TGCGCCAGCAGCTTCGAGACAGGTCGGGAGGCTTTCTTT. The gene calls are TRBV5-1 and TRBJ1-1, with a possible D match to TRBD1 (6 bases). This CDR3 region has 13 residues. V was shortened by 2 bases and J by 11 bases, with 16 bases between the two germline ends. CDR1 SGHRS and CDR2 YFSETQ come from the germline V gene.